The next 25 T cell receptor beta chains were all read from a single sample in a study of T cell responses to AZD1222 COVID-19 vaccine. TCRdb's table, derived via immunoSEQ multiplex PCR, lists solely in-frame clones and lacks some. Among more than 75,000 clones listed, about 91% were seen once. The specimen comprised peripheral blood, sampled 28 days after the second AZD1222 dose. These receptors all come from an adult who received the AZD1222 COVID-19 vaccine.

This sequence joins TRBV4-1 and TRBJ2-1; no reliable D call. The CDR3 length is 12 residues. CDR1 and CDR2 (germline): MGHRA, YSYEKL. V lost 4 bases and J lost 5, with 6 bases in between. The CDR3 DNA follows: TGCGCCAGCAGCCTAGCAGACAATGAGCAGTTCTTC. The encoded protein is CASSLADNEQFF.

This chain joins TRBV6-5 and TRBJ1-2, with D perhaps TRBD1 (5 bases). The CDR3 loop spans 14 amino acids. CDR1 and CDR2 from the germline V gene are MNHEY and SVGAGI. Trimming pared 2 bases from V and 4 bases from J, leaving 11 bases between. The DNA for the CDR3 is TGTGCCAGCAGTTACACTCAGGGAGGCTATGGCTACACCTTC. Translating it yields CASSYTQGGYGYTF.

The chain is built from TRBV7-8 and TRBJ2-2; tentative D call: TRBD2 (6 bases). Trimming removed 5 bases from V and 2 bases from J, with 15 bases in between. The CDR3 is 16 residues long. The germline V gene has CDR1 SGHVS and CDR2 FQNEAQ. In DNA form, the CDR3 reads TGTGCCAGCAGCGGCCGGGACTTTCTTAACACCGGGGAGCTGTTTTTT. Translated: CASSGRDFLNTGELFF.

The rearrangement uses TRBV29-1 and TRBJ2-7; unclear D gene. Trimming took 4 bases from V and 2 from J, leaving 12 bases between them. The V gene's germline CDR1 is SQVTM and CDR2 ANQGSEA. The CDR3 covers 13 residues. The CDR3 region has the DNA TGCAGCGTTGTATCCCAGCAGACCTACGAGCAGTACTTC. It translates to CSVVSQQTYEQYF.

The V gene is TRBV7-8, the J gene TRBJ2-7; no definite D call. Trimming took 5 bases from V and 4 from J, leaving 12 bases between them. Germline values: CDR1 SGHVS, CDR2 FQNEAQ. CDR3 size: 13 residues. The CDR3 nucleotides read TGTGCCAGCAGCCCCGGGTCAAAATACGAGCAGTACTTC. It yields the protein CASSPGSKYEQYF.

Concerning this clone itself: The junction and the germline gene differ at one end; a read error may be behind it. This chain connects TRBV11-2 to TRBJ2-1; either TRBD1 or TRBD2 may supply D (5 bases each). Germline V CDR1 and CDR2: SGHAT, FQNNGV. The CDR3 extends over 16 amino acids. CDR3 nucleotide sequence: TGTGCCAGCAGGCCATCCGGGACCCCGGTCTACCATGAGCAGTTCTTC. Translating it yields CASRPSGTPVYHEQFF.

Concerning this clone itself: The junction does not match germline at one end; this may be a read error. The rearrangement links TRBV7-3 to TRBJ1-1; no reliable D call. Germline V lookup: CDR1 SGHTA, CDR2 FQGTGA. The CDR3 spans 13 residues. The CDR3 sequence: CASSVTMNTEAFF. CDR3 nucleotides: TGTGCCAGCAGCGTAACAATGAACACTGAAGCTTTCTTT.

This chain connects TRBV7-2 to TRBJ2-7; D is undetermined. The germline V and J ends were trimmed by 3 bases and 2 bases, with 11 bases remaining between them. This CDR3 is 14 amino acids long. Germline V gives CDR1 SGHTA, CDR2 FQGNSA. The CDR3 here is CASSFSPDPYEQYF. The CDR3 nucleotides read TGTGCCAGCAGCTTTTCGCCAGACCCCTACGAGCAGTACTTC.

The V gene is TRBV30, the J gene TRBJ1-2, with 7 bases identical to TRBD1. The CDR3 runs to 13 residues. V was clipped by 0 bases and J by 6 bases; unmatched bases: 4. Germline assignment: CDR1 GTSNPN and CDR2 SVGIG (reference sequence). Here the CDR3 reads CAWSVRQGHGYTF. DNA of the CDR3: TGTGCCTGGAGTGTAAGACAGGGCCATGGCTACACCTTC.

The gene calls are TRBV27 and TRBJ2-4; perhaps D is TRBD1 or TRBD2 (5 bases each). The CDR3 has 16 residues. Germline-derived CDR1 and CDR2 are MNHEY and SMNVEV (reference sequence). V was pared by 3 bases and J by 6 bases, with 18 bases between. The CDR3: CASSFVDGTLGNIQYF. The DNA for the CDR3 is TGTGCCAGCAGTTTTGTTGACGGGACCTTGGGAAACATTCAGTACTTC.

The chain carries TRBV28 and TRBJ2-3; possibly TRBD2 for D (6 bases). This CDR3 comprises 15 residues. Germline values: CDR1 MDHEN, CDR2 SYDVKM. The V end lost 6 bases, the J end lost 0 bases, and 13 bases lay between the germline ends. Here the CDR3 reads CASSPGLSSTDTQYF. DNA of the CDR3: TGTGCCAGCAGCCCGGGACTTAGTAGCACAGATACGCAGTATTTT.

V gene TRBV7-9 combines with J gene TRBJ2-4, with D possibly matching TRBD1 (5 bases). Deletions cut 5 bases from V and 0 bases from J, with 14 bases between. The CDR3 covers 16 residues. The V gene's germline CDR1 is SEHNR and CDR2 FQNEAQ (reference sequence). CDR3 nucleotide sequence: TGTGCCAGCAGCCCCTCAGGGCGGATAGCCAAAAACATTCAGTACTTC. It translates to CASSPSGRIAKNIQYF.

V is TRBV30 and J is TRBJ2-7; no reliable D call. Germline V gives CDR1 GTSNPN, CDR2 SVGIG (reference sequence). V was trimmed by 0 bases and J by 6 bases, leaving 15 bases between them. The CDR3 runs 14 residues. The CDR3, as DNA: TGTGCCTGGAGTGTCTTGGGAAGGGCAGGCGAGCAGTACTTC. Translating it yields CAWSVLGRAGEQYF.

This clone was picked up a small number of times. The chain recombines TRBV28 with TRBJ1-5, with D unresolved. From germline, CDR1 is MDHEN and CDR2 SYDVKM. CDR3 length: 14 amino acids. The V end lost 6 bases, the J end lost 3 bases, and 12 bases lay between the germline ends. The chain's CDR3 is CASSPGPNNQPQHF. CDR3 bases: TGTGCCAGCAGCCCCGGCCCTAACAATCAGCCCCAGCATTTT.

The V call is TRBV5-1, the J call TRBJ1-5; D may be TRBD1 (6 bases). The CDR3 length is 14 residues. Between the trimmed V and J ends, which lost 4 bases and 5 bases, there was a span of 13 bases. CDR1 SGHRS and CDR2 YFSETQ come from the germline V gene. CDR3 in DNA: TGCGCCAGCAGCCCCGGACAGACCGATCAGCCCCAGCATTTT. Translated, it gives CASSPGQTDQPQHF. Full variable domain (outside the CDR3, taken from reference TRBV5-1 and TRBJ1-5): KAGVTQTPRYLIKTRGQQVTLSCSPISGHRSVSWYQQTPGQGLQFLFEYFSETQRNKGNFPGRFSGRQFSNSRSEMNVSTLELGDSALYLCASSPGQTDQPQHFGDGTRLSIL.

The chain employs TRBV28 and TRBJ2-1, with 10 nucleotides matching TRBD1. The V and J ends lost 6 bases and 0 bases, in that order; junction bases with no gene match: 5. From germline, CDR1 is MDHEN and CDR2 SYDVKM. CDR3 length: 16 amino acids. This CDR3 is CASSWGQGSSYNEQFF. The DNA for the CDR3 is TGTGCCAGCAGCTGGGGACAGGGGAGCTCCTACAATGAGCAGTTCTTC.

The gene calls are TRBV11-2 and TRBJ2-7; no definite D call. The CDR3 totals 14 residues. Deletions cut 1 base from V and 5 bases from J, with 12 bases between. Germline values: CDR1 SGHAT, CDR2 FQNNGV. This CDR3 is CASSLGRSSNEQYF. The CDR3 nucleotides are TGTGCCAGCAGCTTAGGGCGGAGTAGCAACGAGCAGTACTTC.

This sequence joins TRBV19 and TRBJ1-5, with no clear D. Between the trimmed V and J ends, which lost 6 bases and 6 bases, there was a span of 9 bases. Per germline, CDR1 LNHDA and CDR2 SQIVND (reference sequence). The CDR3 sequence is 12 residues long. CDR3 DNA: TGTGCCAGTAGCGAAAAATTTCAGCCCCAGCATTTT. Protein product: CASSEKFQPQHF.

The chain combines TRBV27 with TRBJ2-7; D is ambiguous. Germline V lookup: CDR1 MNHEY, CDR2 SMNVEV (reference sequence). The CDR3 is 13 amino acids. V dropped 4 bases and J dropped 0 bases, with 7 bases sitting between them. The CDR3 DNA reads as TGTGCCAGCAGTTCCAGGCTCTCCTACGAGCAGTACTTC. It codes for CASSSRLSYEQYF.

V usage is TRBV2 and J usage is TRBJ2-5; no firm D call. V lost 9 bases and J 2 bases, leaving 10 bases between the germline ends. The CDR3 consists of 12 residues. The germline gives CDR1 SNHLY, CDR2 FYNNEI. The CDR3 DNA reads as TGTGCCAGAAGTTGGAAGCAAGAGACCCAGTACTTC. Its translation is CARSWKQETQYF.

J is TRBJ1-5 and V is TRBV29-1, with D maybe TRBD1 (5 bases). The V gene lost 4 bases and the J gene lost 7 bases, with 14 bases spanning the gap. The V gene's germline CDR1 is SQVTM and CDR2 ANQGSEA. CDR3 size: 13 residues. DNA for the CDR3: TGCAGCGTTGCTGACAGTTTCCAACAGCCCCAGCATTTT. Translation gives CSVADSFQQPQHF.

The rearrangement links TRBV4-3 to TRBJ2-2; 13 bases are a match to TRBD2. The CDR3 has 17 amino acids. The germline gives CDR1 LGHNA, CDR2 YSLEER. V shed 0 bases and J 3 bases; nucleotides not matched to a gene: 1. The CDR3 region has the DNA TGCGCCAGCAGCCAAGAACTAGCGGGAGGGGACACCGGGGAGCTGTTTTTT. Translation: CASSQELAGGDTGELFF.

The chain links TRBV7-3 to TRBJ2-3; 8 nucleotides line up with TRBD2. With 4 bases clipped from V and 4 bases from J, the junction kept 7 bases outside the gene matches. Germline V CDR1 and CDR2: SGHTA, FQGTGA. The CDR3 has 15 residues. The CDR3 protein is CASSSGGFIADTQYF. CDR3 DNA: TGTGCCAGCAGCTCGGGAGGGTTTATTGCAGATACGCAGTATTTT.

V gene TRBV4-1 combines with J gene TRBJ2-7; D perhaps matches TRBD2 (5 bases). Between the trimmed V and J ends, which lost 2 bases and 4 bases, there was a span of 15 bases. The CDR3 contains 15 residues. Germline V CDR1 and CDR2: MGHRA, YSYEKL. The CDR3 is CASSQTSRVFYEQYF. The CDR3 DNA reads as TGCGCCAGCAGCCAAACTAGTAGGGTATTTTACGAGCAGTACTTC.

The chain couples TRBV11-2 to TRBJ2-2, with unresolved D. The CDR3 is 15 amino acids. V lost 3 bases to trimming and J lost 7 bases, with 15 bases between them. Looked up from germline, CDR1 is SGHAT and CDR2 is FQNNGV. CDR3 nucleotide sequence: TGTGCCAGCAGCTTGGGCAGAGGTAGTGACGGGGAGCTGTTTTTT. This gives the protein CASSLGRGSDGELFF.